The clone carrying this TCR beta chain was detected many times. Its antigen is as yet unknown. Any patient presenting with uncontrolled infection, other autoimmune disease, pregnancy or lactation was left out. The data were taken from a study of T cells in Graves' hyperthyroidism and ophthalmopathy. Findings and caveats of the study: Most thyroid clonotypes expanded above 0.001 appeared in blood too.

Amplification yielded TCR beta CDR3 regions, with RNA transcripts as the source. A first-round RT-PCR of the TCR CDR3 used the HTBI primer set. TCRdb processed the multiplex PCR reads anew with MiXCR; each CDR3 protein has one entry. Seen here are roughly 570,000 distinct CDR3 sequences, around 42% observed once, and the top ten hold about 20%. Germline CDR1 is MNHNS and CDR2 is SASEGT. The germline V and J ends were trimmed by 2 bases and 1 base, with 8 bases remaining between them. There are 14 residues in the CDR3. The origin of this receptor is an adult woman with Graves' disease, either hyperthyroidism or ophthalmopathy (not recorded which). This chain uses TRBV6-1 with TRBJ1-2; D remains unclear. Specimen: peripheral blood or thyroid tissue (not recorded which). The CDR3, as DNA: TGTGCCAGCAGTGAAATGGCGGGTAACTATGGCTACACCTTC. Residues: CASSEMAGNYGYTF.